The 14 T cell receptor beta chains presented below share a single source sample, sequenced in a study of cytomegalovirus exposure and HLA in healthy donors. The PCR made use of 60 Vbeta and 13 Jbeta primers. Clones were read by immunoSEQ multiplex PCR, and TCRdb kept only the in-frame ones, dropping some. The table has 150,000 to 200,000 clones, approximately 86% seen once; the top ten hold around 1.5%. The sequencing input was PBMCs. These receptors originate from a woman aged 18-29 years in good health and CMV-seronegative.

The V and J genes are TRBV4-1 and TRBJ2-2, with TRBD1 matching over 9 bases. J lost 1 base, V lost 3 bases, and 6 bases had no gene match. Looked up from germline, CDR1 is MGHRA and CDR2 is YSYEKL. The CDR3 loop spans 17 amino acids. The CDR3 loop reads CASSHGGTGRNTGELFF. The CDR3, as DNA: TGCGCCAGCAGCCACGGCGGGACAGGGAGGAACACCGGGGAGCTGTTTTTT.

In DNA form, the CDR3 reads TGCGCCAGCAGCACCCGCCTGAGGGGGGGGGCCTCCTACAATGAGCAGTTCTTC. Its protein product is CASSTRLRGGASYNEQFF. The chain combines TRBV5-1 with TRBJ2-1; D is possibly TRBD2 (7 bases). Germline V lookup: CDR1 SGHRS, CDR2 YFSETQ. V lost 4 bases and J lost 0, with 20 bases in between. The CDR3 spans 18 residues.

The CDR3 region is CAISRGGINEQFF. The CDR3 region has the DNA TGTGCCATCAGTCGTGGGGGGATAAATGAGCAGTTCTTC. The chain uses TRBV10-3 and TRBJ2-1; D possibly corresponds to TRBD2 (6 bases). The V gene's germline CDR1 is ENHRY and CDR2 SYGVKD. The ends were cut back, 5 bases at V and 7 bases at J, with 12 bases in the middle. This CDR3 is built from 13 residues.

The chain uses TRBV19 and TRBJ1-1, with D possibly matching TRBD1 (5 bases). This CDR3 spans 14 amino acids. The germline V gene encodes CDR1 LNHDA and CDR2 SQIVND (reference sequence). V shed 4 bases and J shed 0 bases, with 9 bases lying between them. The CDR3 reads CASSSGTVNTEAFF. Here the CDR3 DNA reads TGTGCCAGTAGTAGCGGGACGGTGAACACTGAAGCTTTCTTT.

The chain couples TRBV4-3 to TRBJ1-2; 7 bases map to TRBD1. The germline gives CDR1 LGHNA, CDR2 YSLEER. Unmatched junction bases numbered 6, after V lost 4 bases and J lost 4 bases. The CDR3 extends over 14 amino acids. For the CDR3, the DNA is TGCGCCAGCAGCCCCGAGACAGGGCTCTATGGCTACACCTTC. Protein product: CASSPETGLYGYTF.

The chain joins TRBV30 to TRBJ2-2; no definite D call. Germline CDR1 and CDR2: GTSNPN and SVGIG (reference sequence). The CDR3 totals 13 residues. V lost 0 bases and J 1 base, leaving 3 bases between the germline ends. CDR3 amino acids: CAWSVLNTGELFF. CDR3 DNA sequence: TGTGCCTGGAGTGTACTGAACACCGGGGAGCTGTTTTTT.

The J gene is TRBJ2-1, the V gene TRBV19; D call uncertain. V lost 4 bases and J 5 bases, leaving 6 bases between the germline ends. CDR1 and CDR2 from the germline V gene are LNHDA and SQIVND (reference sequence). CDR3 length: 12 residues. CDR3 bases: TGTGCCAGTAGTACTCGCGACAATGAGCAGTTCTTC. Translation: CASSTRDNEQFF.

The V and J genes are TRBV27 and TRBJ2-2, with a tentative D call TRBD2 (6 bases). The CDR3 is 16 amino acids. V was pared by 6 bases and J by 2 bases, with 16 bases between. The germline V gene has CDR1 MNHEY and CDR2 SMNVEV (reference sequence). The CDR3 nucleotides are TGTGCCAGCAGCCGAACTTGGGGGGTTAACACCGGGGAGCTGTTTTTT. It codes for CASSRTWGVNTGELFF.

The chain uses TRBV15 and TRBJ2-1; weak D call: TRBD2 (5 bases). The germline V and J ends were trimmed by 5 bases and 8 bases, with 10 bases remaining between them. Germline CDR1 LNHNV, CDR2 YYDKDF (reference sequence). This CDR3 has 12 amino acids. The CDR3 nucleotides read TGTGCCACCAGCCCCGGGCGGGATGAGCAGTTCTTC. It specifies CATSPGRDEQFF. Complete variable domain (other parts from reference TRBV15 and TRBJ2-1): DAMVIQNPRYQVTQFGKPVTLSCSQTLNHNVMYWYQQKSSQAPKLLFHYYDKDFNNEADTPDNFQSRRPNTSFCFLDIRSPGLGDTAMYLCATSPGRDEQFFGPGTRLTVL.

V gene TRBV27 combines with J gene TRBJ1-1; D may be TRBD1 (5 bases). Trimming removed 4 bases at V and 3 bases at J, with 12 bases between. This CDR3 has 14 amino acids. CDR1 is MNHEY, CDR2 SMNVEV, per germline (reference sequence). This CDR3 reads CASSSHGGDTEAFF. The DNA of the CDR3 is TGTGCCAGCAGTTCCCACGGGGGGGACACTGAAGCTTTCTTT.

The V gene is TRBV14, the J gene TRBJ1-5; no firm D call. Looked up from germline, CDR1 is SGHDN and CDR2 is FVKESK. Trimming shortened V by 3 bases and J by 4 bases, and 7 bases separated the two germline ends. CDR3 size: 13 residues. For the CDR3, the DNA is TGTGCCAGCAGCCACACTCCGAATCAGCCCCAGCATTTT. Protein: CASSHTPNQPQHF.

J is TRBJ1-5 and V is TRBV11-2; D is possibly TRBD1 (6 bases). Germline V gives CDR1 SGHAT, CDR2 FQNNGV. V lost 0 bases to trimming and J lost 5 bases, with 17 bases between them. The CDR3 spans 17 residues. The CDR3 bases are TGTGCCAGCAGCTTAGATCAACAGGGAAGAGGGGATCAGCCCCAGCATTTT. Translating it yields CASSLDQQGRGDQPQHF.

CDR3 coding DNA: TGTGCCAGCAGCGTTGCCGGGACTAGGGGGGATGAGCAGTTCTTC. Amino acid sequence: CASSVAGTRGDEQFF. The rearrangement uses TRBV9 and TRBJ2-1; the match to TRBD2 covers 8 bases. Germline CDR1 and CDR2: SGDLS and YYNGEE. V dropped 2 bases and J dropped 8; count of bases not matched to a gene: 9. This CDR3 spans 15 amino acids.

The count of this clone is one. The chain links TRBV7-6 to TRBJ1-4, with TRBD1 matching 7 bases. The trim removed 5 bases at V and 0 bases at J, leaving 12 bases unmatched. The CDR3 runs 18 residues. Per germline, CDR1 SGHVS and CDR2 FNYEAQ. CDR3 residues: CASSPTGQPEPTNEKLFF. The CDR3 region has the DNA TGTGCCAGCAGCCCCACGGGACAGCCGGAACCAACTAATGAAAAACTGTTTTTT.